These 16 T cell receptor beta chains were sequenced from one sample in a study of PD-1 blockade in mismatch repair-deficient tumors. Only in-frame clones appear in the TCRdb table, and some are missing; sequencing was by immunoSEQ multiplex PCR. Of fewer than 100,000 clones detected, 81% appear once; the ten largest clones hold 2.6%. The sample was peripheral blood, taken 12 weeks after starting pembrolizumab. Receptors were obtained from an adult with mismatch repair-deficient cancer.

This chain links TRBV11-2 with TRBJ2-3, with a tentative D call TRBD2 (6 bases). Trimming pared 3 bases from V and 6 bases from J, leaving 13 bases between. The CDR3 has 14 amino acids. The germline V gene encodes CDR1 SGHAT and CDR2 FQNNGV. The CDR3 region is CASSFGGAPDTQYF. The CDR3 bases are TGTGCCAGCAGCTTCGGGGGAGCCCCGGATACGCAGTATTTT.

The chain carries TRBV7-3 and TRBJ1-1, with D unresolved. V was pared by 5 bases and J by 5 bases, with 12 bases between. Germline V gene sequence: CDR1 SGHTA, CDR2 FQGTGA. The CDR3 sequence is 13 residues long. CDR3 sequence (DNA): TGTGCCAGCAGCCAAAGTGGAGGGACTGAAGCTTTCTTT. Translated: CASSQSGGTEAFF.

The J gene is TRBJ2-1, the V gene TRBV18; no reliable D call. This CDR3 contains 15 residues. V was trimmed by 3 bases and J by 4 bases, leaving 13 bases between them. Germline CDR1 KGHSH, CDR2 LQKENI. CDR3 DNA: TGTGCCAGCTCACCCCTACACGGCCAGTACAATGAGCAGTTCTTC. Encoded protein: CASSPLHGQYNEQFF.

The J gene is TRBJ1-1, the V gene TRBV19; the D is unclear. The length of the CDR3 is 14 residues. CDR1 and CDR2 (germline): LNHDA, SQIVND (reference sequence). The V and J ends lost 5 bases and 4 bases respectively, with 14 bases between them. The CDR3, as DNA: TGTGCCAGTAGTTACTCGGGTGTGAGCACTGAAGCTTTCTTT. Its protein is CASSYSGVSTEAFF.

The CDR3 coding sequence is TGTGCCAGCAGCCCATACCTATACGGACGCTACGAGCAGTACTTC. It codes for CASSPYLYGRYEQYF. V and J are TRBV9 and TRBJ2-5, with D uncertain. The end of the DNA is better explained by TRBJ2-7, so the J call may be wrong. The CDR3 is 15 amino acids. The germline gives CDR1 SGDLS, CDR2 YYNGEE.

The rearrangement links TRBV5-6 to TRBJ1-1, with D possibly matching TRBD1 (6 bases). Germline V CDR1 and CDR2: SGHDT, YYEEEE. Trimming took 0 bases from V and 8 from J, leaving 14 bases between them. The CDR3 sequence is 14 residues long. CDR3 in DNA: TGTGCCAGCAGCTTGGATGCAGGGGCCAACGAAGCTTTCTTT. It encodes CASSLDAGANEAFF.

The chain uses TRBV7-8 and TRBJ2-1; 14 nucleotides line up with TRBD2. The V segment lost 3 bases and the J segment 0 bases; nucleotides outside the gene matches: 4. The germline gives CDR1 SGHVS, CDR2 FQNEAQ. The CDR3 extends over 18 amino acids. This chain's CDR3 is CASSLGLAGESSYNEQFF. In DNA, the CDR3 is TGTGCCAGCAGCTTGGGACTAGCGGGAGAAAGCTCCTACAATGAGCAGTTCTTC.

The chain carries TRBV6-1 and TRBJ2-7, with D maybe TRBD1 (5 bases). Germline V gene lookup returns CDR1 MNHNS and CDR2 SASEGT. V shed 3 bases and J shed 6 bases, with 15 bases lying between them. This CDR3 has 14 amino acids. The CDR3 sequence is CASSEGPLTVEQYF. Here the CDR3 DNA reads TGTGCCAGCAGTGAGGGGCCGTTGACTGTCGAGCAGTACTTC.

The rearrangement links TRBV4-2 to TRBJ1-1, with a weak D call TRBD1 (6 bases). V lost 2 bases to trimming and J lost 0 bases, with 13 bases between them. The CDR3 sequence is 16 residues long. Germline lookup yields CDR1 LGHNA and CDR2 YNFKEQ. The CDR3 sequence is CASSQQPGQLNTEAFF. For the CDR3, the DNA is TGTGCCAGCAGCCAACAGCCCGGACAGTTGAACACTGAAGCTTTCTTT.

DNA of the CDR3: TGCAGTGCGATGGGACAGGTTGAAGCTTTCTTT. Encoded protein: CSAMGQVEAFF. The chain links TRBV20-1 to TRBJ1-1; 8 bases agree with TRBD1. Looked up from germline, CDR1 is DFQATT and CDR2 is SNEGSKA (reference sequence). The V gene end was trimmed by 6 bases and the J gene end by 7 bases; junction bases not matched to a gene: 4. The CDR3 covers 11 residues.

The genes are TRBV5-4 and TRBJ2-5; possibly TRBD2 for D (6 bases). Trimming removed 4 bases at V and 4 bases at J, with 20 bases between. CDR1 is SGHNT and CDR2 is YYREEE in the germline V gene (reference sequence). This CDR3 spans 16 amino acids. DNA of the CDR3: TGTGCCAGCAGCCCCAGTGGGGGAGGTGATAGAGAGACCCAGTACTTC. Residues: CASSPSGGGDRETQYF.

The gene calls are TRBV5-1 and TRBJ1-1; 7 bases map to TRBD1. The CDR3 is 15 amino acids. V was pared by 4 bases and J by 3 bases, with 9 bases of the junction left unmatched. Germline V CDR1 and CDR2: SGHRS, YFSETQ. CDR3 bases: TGCGCCAGCAGCCCCCCGGACAGGCCCCACACTGAAGCTTTCTTT. Protein: CASSPPDRPHTEAFF. The variable domain in full, with the rest retrieved from reference TRBV5-1 and TRBJ1-1, is KAGVTQTPRYLIKTRGQQVTLSCSPISGHRSVSWYQQTPGQGLQFLFEYFSETQRNKGNFPGRFSGRQFSNSRSEMNVSTLELGDSALYLCASSPPDRPHTEAFFGQGTRLTVV.

The chain joins TRBV9 to TRBJ1-3, with 7 bases that match TRBD1. Germline CDR1 SGDLS, CDR2 YYNGEE. The CDR3 runs to 15 residues. The ends lost 4 bases at V and 4 bases at J; junction bases unmatched: 8. CDR3 sequence (DNA): TGTGCCAGCAGCCCGCTGGAGGGGGCAGGAAACACCATATATTTT. Protein product: CASSPLEGAGNTIYF.

The chain employs TRBV7-9 and TRBJ2-1; D is ambiguous. The V gene lost 11 bases and the J gene lost 0 bases, with 8 bases spanning the gap. Germline V lookup: CDR1 SEHNR, CDR2 FQNEAQ (reference sequence). The CDR3 consists of 12 residues. DNA for the CDR3: TGTGCCGGAGAAAGCTCCTACAATGAGCAGTTCTTC. Translating it yields CAGESSYNEQFF.

The CDR3 loop reads CASSADRGPFSYEQYF. CDR3 coding DNA: TGTGCCAGCTCAGCCGACAGGGGACCTTTCTCCTACGAGCAGTACTTC. The chain employs TRBV18 and TRBJ2-7; 8 nucleotides agree with TRBD1. There are 16 residues in the CDR3. Germline V gene data show CDR1 as KGHSH and CDR2 as LQKENI. V gave up 5 bases and J gave up 0 bases; unmatched junction bases: 9.

The chain joins TRBV30 to TRBJ1-1; D perhaps matches TRBD1 (5 bases). This CDR3 is built from 14 residues. The V end lost 4 bases, the J end lost 6 bases, and 18 bases lay between the germline ends. Germline CDR1 GTSNPN, CDR2 SVGIG (reference sequence). The CDR3 loop is CAWTDPGYLPEAFF. In DNA, the CDR3 is TGTGCCTGGACCGATCCAGGGTATCTACCTGAAGCTTTCTTT.